Described below is a single TCR beta chain sequence and its context. The authors' processing: For nucleated cells, counts were estimated from reference gene primer amplification. Generated by immunoSEQ multiplex PCR, the TCRdb table keeps only in-frame clones and is missing some. The DNA gave D and trimming, while V, J and clone size come from that table. The table lists around 100,000 clones, approximately 80% of them singletons. Trimming cost V 0 bases and J 0 bases, with 10 bases left between them. Germline assignment: CDR1 MNHEY and CDR2 SVGAGI. This CDR3 is 16 amino acids long. The data stem from a study of blood T cell repertoires in COVID-19. At the level of the study: Whether acute or convalescent, the COVID-19 samples came from the United States, Italy and Spain. From T cells, B-cell-depleted T cells, or PBMCs came the material, which was cDNA or gDNA.

The genes are TRBV6-5 and TRBJ2-3; D is unresolved. Sequencing was carried out using peripheral blood. This TCR was sampled from a human donor in a cohort sampled during active COVID-19. The CDR3 loop reads CASSYSAQHSTDTQYF. CDR3 DNA sequence: TGTGCCAGCAGTTACTCCGCTCAACACAGCACAGATACGCAGTATTTT.